The rows below give T cell receptor beta chains drawn from one sample of a study of shared clonotypes between healthy human individuals. Only in-frame clones appear in the TCRdb table, and some are missing; sequencing was by immunoSEQ multiplex PCR. The profile covers approximately 1,500,000 clones, with roughly 97% appearing a single time and approximately 1.1% taken by the ten largest. Specimen: naive CD4+ T cells sorted from blood. The receptors here all came from a man under 40 in good health. Both conserved end residues are part of each CDR3. A D gene is named only where the DNA matches it firmly. Rows may omit the clone size; those that give it use once, few, many or a size class.

v_call	clone_size	d_call	j_call	cdr3_aa	cdr3_nt
TRBV5-5	NA	NA	TRBJ2-5	CASSLQETQYF	TGTGCCAGCAGCTTGCAAGAGACCCAGTACTTC
TRBV5-1	NA	NA	TRBJ1-2	CASSGGGGANYGYTF	TGCGCCAGCAGCGGAGGTGGCGGGGCTAACTATGGCTACACCTTC
TRBV2	NA	TRBD1	TRBJ1-5	CASTTGGYPYSNQPQHF	TGTGCCAGCACGACAGGGGGCTATCCCTATAGCAATCAGCCCCAGCATTTT
TRBV27	NA	NA	TRBJ1-2	CASSLSKGGNYGYTF	TGTGCCAGCAGTTTATCGAAAGGGGGAAACTATGGCTACACCTTC
TRBV28	NA	TRBD2	TRBJ2-5	CASSQGGLGGDQETQYF	TGTGCCAGCAGCCAAGGCGGACTAGGAGGGGACCAAGAGACCCAGTACTTC
TRBV7-9	NA	NA	TRBJ2-7	CASSLRRSYEQYF	TGTGCCAGCAGCTTACGAAGGTCCTACGAGCAGTACTTC
TRBV5-1	once	NA	TRBJ1-4	CASSMNNNWGEKLFF	TGCGCCAGCAGCATGAACAACAACTGGGGTGAAAAACTGTTTTTT
TRBV5-1	once	TRBD2	TRBJ2-3	CASTETLGTSGRTSTDTQYF	TGCGCCAGCACCGAGACACTAGGGACTAGCGGAAGAACTAGCACAGATACGCAGTATTTT
TRBV5-1	NA	NA	TRBJ1-1	CASSLGGGNTEAFF	TGCGCCAGCAGCTTGGGGGGCGGGAACACTGAAGCTTTCTTT
TRBV7-3	NA	TRBD2	TRBJ2-5	CASSRRPGTSGRAVETQYF	TGTGCCAGCAGCCGTAGACCTGGGACTAGCGGGAGGGCCGTGGAGACCCAGTACTTC
TRBV9	NA	TRBD2	TRBJ2-3	CASSVRAGGPDTQYF	TGTGCCAGCAGCGTTCGGGCGGGAGGTCCAGATACGCAGTATTTT
TRBV15	once	TRBD2	TRBJ2-1	CATSRGIAGGFVDEQFF	TGTGCCACCAGCAGAGGTATAGCGGGAGGGTTTGTTGATGAGCAGTTCTTC
TRBV11-2	NA	NA	TRBJ2-2	CASSVPHLKPGFTGELFF	TGTGCCAGCAGCGTGCCCCATCTTAAACCAGGATTCACCGGGGAGCTGTTTTTT
TRBV2	once	TRBD1	TRBJ2-3	CASYKDRSSTDTQYF	TGTGCCAGCTATAAGGACAGGAGTAGCACAGATACGCAGTATTTT
TRBV10-1	NA	TRBD2	TRBJ2-7	CASRASGTYEQYF	TGCGCCAGCAGGGCTAGCGGGACCTACGAGCAGTACTTC
TRBV7-2	once	TRBD2	TRBJ2-7	CASSLMRLAGSYEQYF	TGTGCCAGCAGCTTAATGAGACTAGCGGGGTCCTACGAGCAGTACTTC
TRBV27	NA	TRBD1	TRBJ1-2	CASSGTGQTDGYTF	TGTGCCAGCAGTGGGACAGGGCAAACGGATGGCTACACCTTC
TRBV5-1	NA	NA	TRBJ2-5	CASSNGPGETQYF	TGCGCCAGCAGCAACGGACCCGGCGAGACCCAGTACTTC
TRBV28	NA	TRBD1	TRBJ1-5	CASSRKQGANQPQHF	TGTGCCAGCAGTCGAAAACAGGGGGCCAATCAGCCCCAGCATTTT
TRBV5-4	NA	NA	TRBJ1-4	CASSLWAVDEKLFF	TGTGCCAGCAGCTTGTGGGCAGTAGACGAAAAACTGTTTTTT
TRBV5-4	NA	TRBD1	TRBJ2-1	CASSPGTAYNEQFF	TGTGCCAGCAGCCCCGGGACAGCCTACAATGAGCAGTTCTTC
TRBV5-1	NA	NA	TRBJ2-3	CASSFIPADSTDTQYF	TGCGCCAGCAGCTTTATCCCTGCGGACAGCACAGATACGCAGTATTTT
TRBV2	NA	NA	TRBJ1-5	CATAGGTQNQPQHF	TGTGCCACTGCCGGAGGGACCCAAAATCAGCCCCAGCATTTT
TRBV27	NA	NA	TRBJ1-5	CASSPGSNQPQHF	TGTGCCAGCAGTCCAGGATCCAATCAGCCCCAGCATTTT
TRBV16	NA	TRBD2	TRBJ2-2	CASSQAGLAFGELFF	TGTGCCAGCAGCCAGGCGGGACTAGCGTTCGGGGAGCTGTTTTTT
TRBV2	NA	TRBD1	TRBJ1-2	CASSEDTDRGRDYGYTF	TGTGCCAGCAGTGAGGACACCGACAGGGGGCGCGACTATGGCTACACCTTC
TRBV7-9	NA	TRBD2	TRBJ2-2	CASSSQREGLGGELFF	TGTGCCAGCAGCTCCCAGCGGGAGGGCCTCGGCGGGGAGCTGTTTTTT
TRBV5-4	NA	TRBD2	TRBJ2-7	CASSPWSGRRNEQYF	TGTGCCAGCAGCCCCTGGAGCGGGAGGAGGAACGAGCAGTACTTC
TRBV10-2	NA	NA	TRBJ1-5	CASTGQYNQPQHF	TGCGCCAGCACTGGACAGTACAATCAGCCCCAGCATTTT
TRBV11-2	NA	NA	TRBJ2-1	CASTRDFSYNEQFF	TGTGCCAGCACCAGGGACTTCTCCTACAATGAGCAGTTCTTC
TRBV27	NA	NA	TRBJ1-5	CASSFFVGQPQHF	TGTGCCAGCAGTTTTTTCGTCGGTCAGCCCCAGCATTTT
TRBV9	NA	TRBD2	TRBJ2-7	CASSPGRGAGYEQYF	TGTGCCAGCAGCCCTGGGCGGGGGGCAGGGTACGAGCAGTACTTC
TRBV11-3	NA	NA	TRBJ2-1	CASSSPYNEQFF	TGTGCCAGCAGCTCGCCTTACAATGAGCAGTTCTTC
TRBV2	NA	NA	TRBJ2-3	CASSEPTAAGGGVTDTQYF	TGTGCCAGCAGTGAACCCACCGCGGCAGGGGGGGGAGTCACAGATACGCAGTATTTT
TRBV18	NA	TRBD1	TRBJ1-1	CASSPALPGQNNEAFF	TGTGCCAGCTCACCAGCTCTTCCGGGACAGAACAATGAAGCTTTCTTT
TRBV5-6	once	NA	TRBJ2-7	CASSRRGTTYEQYF	TGTGCCAGCTCCCGGAGGGGCACCACCTACGAGCAGTACTTC
TRBV13	NA	TRBD2	TRBJ2-7	CASSHRTGLVGAREQYF	TGTGCCAGCAGCCATCGTACGGGACTAGTTGGAGCCCGCGAGCAGTACTTC
TRBV7-9	NA	TRBD1	TRBJ2-1	CASSPRDRGLNEQFF	TGTGCCAGCAGCCCCAGGGACAGGGGGCTCAATGAGCAGTTCTTC
TRBV2	NA	TRBD1	TRBJ1-2	CASRATGGGYGYTF	TGTGCCAGCAGAGCGACAGGGGGTGGGTATGGCTACACCTTC
TRBV6-5	once	TRBD1	TRBJ1-2	CASSNPGGAGGYTF	TGTGCCAGCAGTAACCCAGGGGGCGCGGGAGGCTACACCTTC